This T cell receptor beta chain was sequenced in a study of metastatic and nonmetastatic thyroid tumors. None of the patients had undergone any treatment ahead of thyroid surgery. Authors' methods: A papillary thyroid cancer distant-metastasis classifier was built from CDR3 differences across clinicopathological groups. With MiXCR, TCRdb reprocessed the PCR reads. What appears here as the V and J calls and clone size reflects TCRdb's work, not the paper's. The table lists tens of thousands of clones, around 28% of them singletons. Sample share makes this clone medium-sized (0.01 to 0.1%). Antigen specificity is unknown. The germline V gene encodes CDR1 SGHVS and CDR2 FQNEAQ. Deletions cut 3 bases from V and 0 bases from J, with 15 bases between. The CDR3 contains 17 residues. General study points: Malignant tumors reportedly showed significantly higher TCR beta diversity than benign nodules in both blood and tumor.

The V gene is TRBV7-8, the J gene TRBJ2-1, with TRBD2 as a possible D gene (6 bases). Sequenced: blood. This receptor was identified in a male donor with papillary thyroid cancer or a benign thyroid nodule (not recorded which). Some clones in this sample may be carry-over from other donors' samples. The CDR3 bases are TGTGCCAGCAGCTTTGGCGCGGCGGGAAGCTCCTACAATGAGCAGTTCTTC. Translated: CASSFGAAGSSYNEQFF. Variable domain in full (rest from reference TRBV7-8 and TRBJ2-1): GAGVSQSPRYKVAKRGQDVALRCDPISGHVSLFWYQQALGQGPEFLTYFQNEAQLDKSGLPSDRFFAERPEGSVSTLKIQRTQQEDSAVYLCASSFGAAGSSYNEQFFGPGTRLTVL.